This TCR beta chain was captured by sequencing in a study of prognosis after radiotherapy for stage I lung cancer. Overall study: Oligometastatic NSCLC after surgical resection of the primary tumor was present in roughly five patients, while newly diagnosed primary stage I lung tumors were present in 11 to 15.

Blood was drawn (about 6 milliliters of peripheral blood) at each of two time points. In germline, CDR1 is SEHNR, CDR2 FQNEAQ (reference sequence). This CDR3 has 15 residues. V gave up 5 bases and J gave up 0 bases, with 13 bases separating them. This clonotype was recorded many times. TCR beta CDR3 was amplified from genomic DNA by two-round multiplex PCR. Gene-specific TRBV and TRBJ primers were used in PCR round one. Via MiXCR, TCRdb re-called the multiplex PCR reads, giving one row per CDR3 protein. This table holds around 60,000 distinct CDR3 sequences, around 27% found once. The receptor's source is a donor older than 45 with non-small cell lung cancer. This specimen consisted of PBMCs, obtained before or after stereotactic body radiation therapy (not recorded which). The chain recombines TRBV7-9 with TRBJ1-1; D is possibly TRBD1 (6 bases). The CDR3 DNA reads as TGTGCCAGCAGCCCCATAGGGACAATGAACACTGAAGCTTTCTTT. It specifies CASSPIGTMNTEAFF.